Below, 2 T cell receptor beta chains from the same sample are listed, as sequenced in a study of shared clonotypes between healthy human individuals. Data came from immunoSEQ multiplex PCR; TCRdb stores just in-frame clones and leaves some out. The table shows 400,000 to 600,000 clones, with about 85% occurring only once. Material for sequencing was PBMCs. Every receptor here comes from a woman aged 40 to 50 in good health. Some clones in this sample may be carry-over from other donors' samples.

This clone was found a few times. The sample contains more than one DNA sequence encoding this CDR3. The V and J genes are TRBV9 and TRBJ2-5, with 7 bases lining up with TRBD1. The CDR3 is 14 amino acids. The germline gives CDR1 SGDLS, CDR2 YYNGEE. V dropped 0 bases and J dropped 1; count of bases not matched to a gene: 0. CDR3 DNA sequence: TGTGCCAGCAGCGTAGGACAGGGCCAAGAGACCCAGTACTTC. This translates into CASSVGQGQETQYF.

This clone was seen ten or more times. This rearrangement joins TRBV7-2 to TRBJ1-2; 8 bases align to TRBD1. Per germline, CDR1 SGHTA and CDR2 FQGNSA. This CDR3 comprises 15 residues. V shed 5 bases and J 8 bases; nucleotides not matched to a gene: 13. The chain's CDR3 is CASSAQTGVGTGYTF. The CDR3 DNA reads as TGTGCCAGCAGCGCGCAGACAGGGGTGGGGACGGGCTACACCTTC. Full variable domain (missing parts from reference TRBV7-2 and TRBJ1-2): GAGVSQSPSNKVTEKGKDVELRCDPISGHTALYWYRQSLGQGLEFLIYFQGNSAPDKSGLPSDRFSAERTGGSVSTLTIQRTQQEDSAVYLCASSAQTGVGTGYTFGSGTRLTVV.